This T cell receptor (beta chain) is from a study of T cells after yellow fever vaccination. The overall study: Fractions of limited cellularity were prepared by means of SMART-Seq v4 Ultra Low Input. Study findings and constraints: Clones from primary vaccination mostly reappeared after the booster (96% CD4, roughly 87% CD8). CD4 and CD8 compartments shared a small share of clonotypes.

Ten or more counts support this clonotype. What it binds is unknown. For TCR, cDNA came from 5'RACE template switching, which added a universal primer site and UMIs. Via MiXCR, TCRdb re-called the 5' RACE reads, giving one row per CDR3 protein. The table includes 50,000 or so distinct CDR3 sequences, 7.4% detected once. In germline, CDR1 is SGHAT, CDR2 FQNNGV. The CDR3 is 16 residues long. V was clipped by 1 base and J by 2 bases, with 13 bases between them. The sample here was CD8+ T cells sorted from PBMCs, taken around 15 days after the first yellow fever vaccination. The sequence derives from a man aged 18 to 35 who received the YFV17D yellow fever vaccine. The J gene is TRBJ2-3, the V gene TRBV11-2, with D perhaps TRBD2 (7 bases). CDR3 sequence: CASSLGVGGPTDTQYF. The CDR3, as DNA: TGTGCCAGCAGCTTAGGTGTCGGGGGGCCCACAGATACGCAGTATTTT.